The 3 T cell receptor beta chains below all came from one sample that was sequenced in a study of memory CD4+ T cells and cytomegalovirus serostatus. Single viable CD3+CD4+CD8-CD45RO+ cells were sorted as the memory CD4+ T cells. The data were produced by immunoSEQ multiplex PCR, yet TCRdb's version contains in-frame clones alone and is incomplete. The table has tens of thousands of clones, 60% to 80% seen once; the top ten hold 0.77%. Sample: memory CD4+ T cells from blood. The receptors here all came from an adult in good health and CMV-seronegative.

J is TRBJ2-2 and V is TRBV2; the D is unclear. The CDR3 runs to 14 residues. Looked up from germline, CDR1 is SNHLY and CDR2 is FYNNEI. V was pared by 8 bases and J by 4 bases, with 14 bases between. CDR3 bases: TGTGCCAGCGCCGCCCTCCCGGGCACCGGGGAGCTGTTTTTT. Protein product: CASAALPGTGELFF.

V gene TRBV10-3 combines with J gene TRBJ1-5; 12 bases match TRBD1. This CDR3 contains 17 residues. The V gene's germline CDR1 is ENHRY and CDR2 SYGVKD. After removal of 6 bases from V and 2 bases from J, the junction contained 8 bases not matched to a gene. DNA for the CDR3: TGTGCCATCAGCATCGGGACAGGGGGCGCAGGCAATCAGCCCCAGCATTTT. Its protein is CAISIGTGGAGNQPQHF.

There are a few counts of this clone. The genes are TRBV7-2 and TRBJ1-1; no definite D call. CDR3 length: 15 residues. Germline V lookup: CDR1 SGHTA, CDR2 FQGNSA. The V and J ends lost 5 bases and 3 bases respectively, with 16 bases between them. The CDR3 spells CASSLDPGTHTEAFF. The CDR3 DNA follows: TGTGCCAGCAGCCTTGACCCAGGCACCCACACTGAAGCTTTCTTT.